A selection of T cell receptor beta chains follows, all from one sample in a study of T cell responses to AZD1222 COVID-19 vaccine. Produced via immunoSEQ multiplex PCR; TCRdb's table is partial and in-frame only. The table includes some 91,000 clones, 89% detected once. The sample consisted of peripheral blood, taken on day 0 of AZD1222 vaccination. These receptors all stem from an adult in good health. Both conserved end residues are part of each CDR3. Each record gives: D gene, V gene, J gene, clone size, CDR3 DNA, CDR3 protein. The D gene is left open where the match is weak. The size field is filled for only some rows; it gives once, few, many or a size class.

d_call: TRBD2; v_call: TRBV15; j_call: TRBJ2-2; clone_size: .; cdr3_nt: TGTGCCACCAGCCGCGGGGGGTCTAACACCGGGGAGCTGTTTTTT; cdr3_aa: CATSRGGSNTGELFF
d_call: TRBD1; v_call: TRBV19; j_call: TRBJ2-7; clone_size: .; cdr3_nt: TGTGCCAGTAGCTCTTCCGGGACAGGGGACTACGAGCAGTACTTC; cdr3_aa: CASSSSGTGDYEQYF
d_call: .; v_call: TRBV18; j_call: TRBJ2-7; clone_size: .; cdr3_nt: TGTGCCAGCTCGAGGCGGGAAGACTACGAGCAGTACTTC; cdr3_aa: CASSRREDYEQYF
d_call: .; v_call: TRBV6-5; j_call: TRBJ1-1; clone_size: .; cdr3_nt: TGTGCCAGCAGTTACTCGGCCGGGACTGAAGCTTTCTTT; cdr3_aa: CASSYSAGTEAFF
d_call: .; v_call: TRBV7-3; j_call: TRBJ2-2; clone_size: .; cdr3_nt: TGTGCCAGCAGCCGAGGAGGGAACCTTATAAACACCGGGGAGCTGTTTTTT; cdr3_aa: CASSRGGNLINTGELFF
d_call: TRBD2; v_call: TRBV19; j_call: TRBJ2-7; clone_size: .; cdr3_nt: TGTGCCAGTAGTACCTCTCTAGCGGGATATGTCTCCTACGAGCAGTACTTC; cdr3_aa: CASSTSLAGYVSYEQYF
d_call: TRBD1; v_call: TRBV6-5; j_call: TRBJ1-4; clone_size: .; cdr3_nt: TGTGCCAGCAGTTACTATTCCGGGACAGTTCGTGAAAAACTGTTTTTT; cdr3_aa: CASSYYSGTVREKLFF
d_call: .; v_call: TRBV19; j_call: TRBJ2-1; clone_size: .; cdr3_nt: TGTGCCAGTAGTATAGATCCGGGAAATGAGCAGTTCTTC; cdr3_aa: CASSIDPGNEQFF
d_call: .; v_call: TRBV6-5; j_call: TRBJ1-2; clone_size: .; cdr3_nt: TGTGCCAGCACCATGAGGAGTTTTGGCTACACCTTC; cdr3_aa: CASTMRSFGYTF
d_call: .; v_call: TRBV10-3; j_call: TRBJ1-1; clone_size: .; cdr3_nt: TGTGCCATCTGGGACGCACCCAGTGGGACTGAAGCTTTCTTT; cdr3_aa: CAIWDAPSGTEAFF
d_call: .; v_call: TRBV19; j_call: TRBJ1-1; clone_size: .; cdr3_nt: TGTGCCAGTAGTATAAAGGGTTATGACACTGAAGCTTTCTTT; cdr3_aa: CASSIKGYDTEAFF
d_call: .; v_call: TRBV12-5; j_call: TRBJ1-1; clone_size: once; cdr3_nt: TGTGCTAGTGGTTTGTCAGGTGTCAGTTGGGCCCTGGGAGAAGCTTTCTTT; cdr3_aa: CASGLSGVSWALGEAFF
d_call: .; v_call: TRBV7-9; j_call: TRBJ2-2; clone_size: .; cdr3_nt: TGTGCCAGCAGCTTTCCTATGCCGAACACCGGGGAGCTGTTTTTT; cdr3_aa: CASSFPMPNTGELFF
d_call: TRBD2; v_call: TRBV7-9; j_call: TRBJ2-7; clone_size: .; cdr3_nt: TGTGCCAGCAGCTTAGTAGGGGCTAGCGGGACCGAGCAGTACTTC; cdr3_aa: CASSLVGASGTEQYF
d_call: .; v_call: TRBV12-3/TRBV12-4; j_call: TRBJ2-1; clone_size: .; cdr3_nt: TGTGCCAGCAGTTCACAGGGGGGGAATGAGCAGTTCTTC; cdr3_aa: CASSSQGGNEQFF
d_call: TRBD2; v_call: TRBV3-1/TRBV3-2; j_call: TRBJ2-3; clone_size: .; cdr3_nt: TGTGCCAGCAGCCGACTAGCGGGCGAGATGGGAGATACGCAGTATTTT; cdr3_aa: CASSRLAGEMGDTQYF
d_call: .; v_call: TRBV27; j_call: TRBJ2-7; clone_size: .; cdr3_nt: TGTGCCAGCAGCTACCTCGGGGGTGGCCCAATCTACGAGCAGTACTTC; cdr3_aa: CASSYLGGGPIYEQYF
d_call: TRBD1; v_call: TRBV5-1; j_call: TRBJ2-7; clone_size: .; cdr3_nt: TGCGCCAGCAGCTCCGACAGGGTCGGCTACGAGCAGTACTTC; cdr3_aa: CASSSDRVGYEQYF
d_call: TRBD1; v_call: TRBV10-3; j_call: TRBJ1-1; clone_size: .; cdr3_nt: TGTGCCATCACAAACTCCGGGACAGGAAGAAGTGGCACTGAAGCTTTCTTT; cdr3_aa: CAITNSGTGRSGTEAFF
d_call: .; v_call: TRBV5-6; j_call: TRBJ1-2; clone_size: .; cdr3_nt: TGTGCCAGCCTACCTTTGGGGTCCGGGTATGGCTACACCTTC; cdr3_aa: CASLPLGSGYGYTF
d_call: .; v_call: TRBV7-7; j_call: TRBJ1-1; clone_size: .; cdr3_nt: TGTGCTAGCAAACAGGGTCCCTCGGGTGAAACTGAAGCTTTCTTT; cdr3_aa: CASKQGPSGETEAFF
d_call: TRBD2; v_call: TRBV25-1; j_call: TRBJ2-5; clone_size: .; cdr3_nt: TGTGCCAGCACCCCGGGGGGACCGGGAGAGACCCAGTACTTC; cdr3_aa: CASTPGGPGETQYF
d_call: .; v_call: TRBV6-2/TRBV6-3; j_call: TRBJ1-5; clone_size: .; cdr3_nt: TGTGCCAGCAGTTACAAGAATAGCAATCAGCCCCAGCATTTT; cdr3_aa: CASSYKNSNQPQHF
d_call: .; v_call: TRBV2; j_call: TRBJ1-2; clone_size: few; cdr3_nt: TGTGCCAGCTTCACTCGGATCCCCCTGGGCTACACCTTC; cdr3_aa: CASFTRIPLGYTF
d_call: .; v_call: TRBV9; j_call: TRBJ2-2; clone_size: .; cdr3_nt: TGTGCCAGCAGCGTAGTGGAGGGGTCCGGGGAGCTGTTTTTT; cdr3_aa: CASSVVEGSGELFF
d_call: .; v_call: TRBV28; j_call: TRBJ1-2; clone_size: .; cdr3_nt: TGTGCCAGCAGTTCCCCCCCGGAGAACTATGGCTACACCTTC; cdr3_aa: CASSSPPENYGYTF
d_call: .; v_call: TRBV7-9; j_call: TRBJ1-1; clone_size: .; cdr3_nt: TGTGCCAGCAGCTTAAATAATTACCACACTGAAGCTTTCTTT; cdr3_aa: CASSLNNYHTEAFF
d_call: .; v_call: TRBV7-2; j_call: TRBJ1-1; clone_size: .; cdr3_nt: TGTGCCAGCAGCTTTTTTATAGTCGTGGGGACTGAAGCTTTCTTT; cdr3_aa: CASSFFIVVGTEAFF
d_call: .; v_call: TRBV14; j_call: TRBJ1-1; clone_size: .; cdr3_nt: TGTGCCAGCAGCCCGTTCGGGGGTCTGCCCCCCATGAACACTGAAGCTTTCTTT; cdr3_aa: CASSPFGGLPPMNTEAFF
d_call: TRBD2; v_call: TRBV2; j_call: TRBJ2-3; clone_size: .; cdr3_nt: TGTGCCAGCAATCTAGCGGGAGGCACAGATACGCAGTATTTT; cdr3_aa: CASNLAGGTDTQYF
d_call: .; v_call: TRBV10-3; j_call: TRBJ2-1; clone_size: .; cdr3_nt: TGTGCCATCAGTGAGTCGATGGGTAACAATGAGCAGTTCTTC; cdr3_aa: CAISESMGNNEQFF
d_call: .; v_call: TRBV7-9; j_call: TRBJ1-3; clone_size: .; cdr3_nt: TGTGCCAGCAGCTTAATAGGGGGGTCCGGAAACACCATATATTTT; cdr3_aa: CASSLIGGSGNTIYF
d_call: .; v_call: TRBV11-3; j_call: TRBJ2-1; clone_size: .; cdr3_nt: TGTGCCAGCAGCTTAGGGTATGCAGAGCAGTTCTTC; cdr3_aa: CASSLGYAEQFF
d_call: .; v_call: TRBV6-5; j_call: TRBJ1-1; clone_size: .; cdr3_nt: TGTGCCAGCACCTCGAGTCAGGGGTTGAGCACTGAAGCTTTCTTT; cdr3_aa: CASTSSQGLSTEAFF
d_call: .; v_call: TRBV12-5; j_call: TRBJ2-5; clone_size: .; cdr3_nt: TGTGCTAGTGGTGAGACCCAGCGGCAGGGTAACAGGGAGACCCAGTACTTC; cdr3_aa: CASGETQRQGNRETQYF
d_call: .; v_call: TRBV6-4; j_call: TRBJ1-6; clone_size: .; cdr3_nt: TGTGCCAGCAGTGACGCCCCCGCAGGGGATTCACCCCTCCACTTT; cdr3_aa: CASSDAPAGDSPLHF
d_call: TRBD1; v_call: TRBV30; j_call: TRBJ1-2; clone_size: .; cdr3_nt: TGTGCCCATTCAGGGGGCTCACCCTACACCTTC; cdr3_aa: CAHSGGSPYTF
d_call: .; v_call: TRBV27; j_call: TRBJ1-1; clone_size: .; cdr3_nt: TGTGCCAGCCATGAGAGGGTTCCAGGGCGGAGGGGGAACACTGAAGCTTTCTTT; cdr3_aa: CASHERVPGRRGNTEAFF
d_call: TRBD1; v_call: TRBV6-5; j_call: TRBJ1-1; clone_size: .; cdr3_nt: TGTGCCAGCAGTTACGCAGGACAGGGGACTGAAGCTTTCTTT; cdr3_aa: CASSYAGQGTEAFF
d_call: TRBD1; v_call: TRBV3-1/TRBV3-2; j_call: TRBJ2-7; clone_size: .; cdr3_nt: TGTGCCAGCAGCCCTCGGGACAGATCCTACGAGCAGTACTTC; cdr3_aa: CASSPRDRSYEQYF
d_call: TRBD1; v_call: TRBV18; j_call: TRBJ2-7; clone_size: .; cdr3_nt: TGTGCCAGCTCACGGTCTTTGACAGGGGGGCCCTACGAGCAGTACTTC; cdr3_aa: CASSRSLTGGPYEQYF
d_call: TRBD1; v_call: TRBV6-2/TRBV6-3; j_call: TRBJ2-7; clone_size: .; cdr3_nt: TGTGCCAGCAGCATTGGGGACAGGGCCTACGAGCAGTACTTC; cdr3_aa: CASSIGDRAYEQYF
d_call: .; v_call: TRBV6-5; j_call: TRBJ1-3; clone_size: .; cdr3_nt: TGTGCCAGCAGTTATCTCGCCGACGCTGGAAACACCATATATTTT; cdr3_aa: CASSYLADAGNTIYF
d_call: .; v_call: TRBV18; j_call: TRBJ2-3; clone_size: .; cdr3_nt: TGTGCCAGCTCGGAGAGCACAGATACGCAGTATTTT; cdr3_aa: CASSESTDTQYF
d_call: .; v_call: TRBV11-2; j_call: TRBJ2-6; clone_size: .; cdr3_nt: TGTGCCAGCCGAATATTGCGGGGACCTGGGGCCAACGTCCTGACTTTC; cdr3_aa: CASRILRGPGANVLTF
d_call: .; v_call: TRBV1; j_call: TRBJ2-7; clone_size: once; cdr3_nt: TGCACCAGCAGCCAACCGGGAGGGTGGAGCGGGACTACCTACGAGCAGTACTTC; cdr3_aa: CTSSQPGGWSGTTYEQYF
d_call: .; v_call: TRBV11-1; j_call: TRBJ2-6; clone_size: .; cdr3_nt: TGTGCCAGCAGCTTAGCGTTGACCTCTGGGGCCAACGTCCTGACTTTC; cdr3_aa: CASSLALTSGANVLTF
d_call: TRBD2; v_call: TRBV5-4; j_call: TRBJ2-7; clone_size: .; cdr3_nt: TGTGCCAGCAGCTTGAATAGCGGGAGGGCCCTCAACGGGGAGCAGTACTTC; cdr3_aa: CASSLNSGRALNGEQYF
d_call: TRBD2; v_call: TRBV19; j_call: TRBJ2-7; clone_size: .; cdr3_nt: TGTGCCAGTACGGCAGCGGGATCCTACGAGCAGTACTTC; cdr3_aa: CASTAAGSYEQYF
d_call: .; v_call: TRBV18; j_call: TRBJ1-3; clone_size: .; cdr3_nt: TGTGCCAGCTCACCAGGGCCCGGCGGAGGAAACACCATATATTTT; cdr3_aa: CASSPGPGGGNTIYF
d_call: TRBD2; v_call: TRBV19; j_call: TRBJ2-5; clone_size: .; cdr3_nt: TGTGCCAGTAGTATCGGATCCGGGGGGGAGACCCAGTACTTC; cdr3_aa: CASSIGSGGETQYF